This T cell receptor (beta chain) stems from a study of long-term antiretroviral therapy in people with HIV. Run at survey level, the immunoSEQ assay was version v3.0. The table came from immunoSEQ multiplex PCR; TCRdb's copy has only in-frame clones and leaves some out. This table has about 23,000 clones, about four fifths appearing once. Trimming took off 4 bases at V and 2 bases at J, with 7 bases between the two ends. Germline V lookup: CDR1 SGHDT, CDR2 YYEEEE. CDR3 length: 14 amino acids. The genes are TRBV5-6 and TRBJ2-6; D is perhaps TRBD2 (5 bases). Sequencing was performed on unsorted PBMCs, taken 0.3 years after starting antiretroviral therapy. The receptor's source is a man aged 50 to 60 with HIV. The CDR3 loop reads CASSREPGANVLTF. CDR3 in DNA: TGTGCCAGCAGCCGGGAACCTGGGGCCAACGTCCTGACTTTC.